Listed below are T cell receptor beta chains from one sample, sequenced in a study of blood T cell repertoires in COVID-19. TCRdb's table, derived via immunoSEQ multiplex PCR, lists solely in-frame clones and lacks some. The data show approximately 220,000 clones, with approximately 80% seen just once and less than 6.5% held by the top ten. The specimen sequenced was peripheral blood. The source is a woman aged 60-75 years who had recovered from COVID-19. Both conserved end residues are part of each CDR3. The order of the fields is CDR3 DNA, CDR3 protein, D gene, V gene, J gene, clone size. The D gene is left open where the match is weak. Clone size is stated in some rows and not others, as once, few, many or a class when expanded.

TGTGCCAGCAGCCAAGATGCGACAGGGTCCTATGGCTACACCTTC	CASSQDATGSYGYTF	TRBD1	TRBV14	TRBJ1-2	NA
TGCGCCAGCAGCCAAGATCCCCTTGCGGCGGGTCCCTACGAGCAGTACTTC	CASSQDPLAAGPYEQYF	NA	TRBV4-1	TRBJ2-7	NA
TGTGCCAGCAGTCCAGGCGTCGTCTCTGGAAACACCATATATTTT	CASSPGVVSGNTIYF	NA	TRBV2	TRBJ1-3	NA
TGCAGCGGCAGAAGTCCCTCCTACGAGCAGTACTTC	CSGRSPSYEQYF	NA	TRBV29-1	TRBJ2-7	NA
TGTGCCAGCACTCCGTCCGGGAACTATGGCTACACCTTC	CASTPSGNYGYTF	NA	TRBV6-5	TRBJ1-2	NA
TGTGCCAGTAGTTTCCCCTCACTAGCGGGGGGCCTCGATGAGCAGTTCTTC	CASSFPSLAGGLDEQFF	TRBD2	TRBV19	TRBJ2-1	NA
TGTGCCAGCAGCCCTCGGGGTCTTCCCGGGTATGGCTACACCTTC	CASSPRGLPGYGYTF	NA	TRBV9	TRBJ1-2	NA
TGTGCCAGCAGCGACAGGGGGCGCTCCTACGAGCAGTACTTC	CASSDRGRSYEQYF	TRBD1	TRBV11-1	TRBJ2-7	NA
TGTGCCACCAGCAGGGCAGGACAGGGGGCCTACAATGAAAAACTGTTTTTT	CATSRAGQGAYNEKLFF	TRBD1	TRBV15	TRBJ1-4	NA
TGTGCCAGCAGCTTAGGTGGGACAGGGGCCCACTACGAGCAGTACTTC	CASSLGGTGAHYEQYF	TRBD1	TRBV11-2	TRBJ2-7	NA
TGTGCCAGCAGCTTGCGCGGCACTGAAGCTTTCTTT	CASSLRGTEAFF	NA	TRBV11-3	TRBJ1-1	NA
TGCAGTGCTAGTAGGGTGGGGGCCACCCAAGAGACCCAGTACTTC	CSASRVGATQETQYF	NA	TRBV20-1	TRBJ2-5	NA
TGTGCCAGCAGCTTGCCCTCGGGGACAGTGTCCTCAGGGCAGTACTTC	CASSLPSGTVSSGQYF	TRBD1	TRBV5-5	TRBJ2-7	NA
TGTGCCAGCAGCTTAGGAGGGACAGCAAACACTGAAGCTTTCTTT	CASSLGGTANTEAFF	TRBD1	TRBV11-3	TRBJ1-1	NA
TGTGCCAGCTCACCCCGGGAGACTAAAAACATTCAGTACTTC	CASSPRETKNIQYF	NA	TRBV18	TRBJ2-4	NA
TGTGCCAGCAGCTACAGGGGGGGTTTTGACACTGAAGCTTTCTTT	CASSYRGGFDTEAFF	TRBD1	TRBV5-5	TRBJ1-1	NA
TGTGCCAGCAGCGGGTCAGAGAACACTGAAGCTTTCTTT	CASSGSENTEAFF	NA	TRBV6-5	TRBJ1-1	once